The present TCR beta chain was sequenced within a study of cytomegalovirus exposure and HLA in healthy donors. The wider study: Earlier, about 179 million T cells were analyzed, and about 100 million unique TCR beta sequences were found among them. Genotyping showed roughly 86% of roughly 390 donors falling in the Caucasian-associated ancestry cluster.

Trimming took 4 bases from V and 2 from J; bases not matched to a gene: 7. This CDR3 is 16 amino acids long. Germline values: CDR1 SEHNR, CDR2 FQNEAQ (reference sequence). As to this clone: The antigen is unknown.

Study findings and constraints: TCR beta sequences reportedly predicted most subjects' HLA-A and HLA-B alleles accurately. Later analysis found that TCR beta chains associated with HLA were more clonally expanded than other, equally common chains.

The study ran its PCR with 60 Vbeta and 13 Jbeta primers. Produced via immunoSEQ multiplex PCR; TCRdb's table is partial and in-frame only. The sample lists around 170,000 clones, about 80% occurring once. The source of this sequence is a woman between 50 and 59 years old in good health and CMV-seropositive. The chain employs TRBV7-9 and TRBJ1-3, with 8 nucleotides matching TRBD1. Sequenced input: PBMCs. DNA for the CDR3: TGTGCCAGCAGCTCGCGTCAGGGGGCCCCTGGAAACACCATATATTTT. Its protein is CASSSRQGAPGNTIYF. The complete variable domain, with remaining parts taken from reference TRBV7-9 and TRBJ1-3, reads DTGVSQNPRHKITKRGQNVTFRCDPISEHNRLYWYRQTLGQGPEFLTYFQNEAQLEKSRLLSDRFSAERPKGSFSTLEIQRTEQGDSAMYLCASSSRQGAPGNTIYFGEGSWLTVV.